Listed here are 6 T cell receptor beta chains from one sample, sequenced in a study of T cell responses to AZD1222 COVID-19 vaccine. The method was immunoSEQ multiplex PCR; TCRdb's version includes in-frame clones alone and lacks a portion of them. Among hundreds of thousands of clones listed, roughly 93% were seen once. The sample consisted of peripheral blood, taken 28 days after the second AZD1222 dose. The source is an adult who received the AZD1222 COVID-19 vaccine.

This chain connects TRBV4-2 to TRBJ2-2, with TRBD2 matching 12 bases. The CDR3 is 17 amino acids. Germline CDR1 reads LGHNA; CDR2 reads YNFKEQ. V was clipped by 3 bases and J by 5 bases; unmatched bases: 7. CDR3 DNA sequence: TGTGCCAGCAGCCAGCTGCTAGCGGGAGGGGAAACCGGGGAGCTGTTTTTT. Its protein is CASSQLLAGGETGELFF.

This rearrangement joins TRBV5-1 to TRBJ2-7; 12 positions agree with TRBD2. Trimming at V came to 2 bases and at J to 1 base, leaving 1 base not matched to a gene. CDR3 size: 15 residues. Germline V lookup: CDR1 SGHRS, CDR2 YFSETQ. The CDR3 region is CASSLLAGGSYEQYF. DNA of the CDR3: TGCGCCAGCAGCTTACTAGCGGGGGGATCCTACGAGCAGTACTTC.

The CDR3 loop is CASSEGQATDTQYF. CDR3 coding DNA: TGTGCCAGCAGCGAGGGACAGGCAACAGATACGCAGTATTTT. This sequence joins TRBV28 and TRBJ2-3; 8 nucleotides agree with TRBD1. With 6 bases clipped from V and 3 bases from J, the junction kept 5 bases outside the gene matches. The germline V gene has CDR1 MDHEN and CDR2 SYDVKM. The CDR3 runs to 14 residues.

V and J are TRBV5-4 and TRBJ1-3; D is unresolved. Germline assignment: CDR1 SGHNT and CDR2 YYREEE (reference sequence). This CDR3 has 15 residues. Trimming removed 0 bases at V and 0 bases at J, with 7 bases between. CDR3 nucleotides: TGTGCCAGCAGCTTGGACAGAAGCTCTGGAAACACCATATATTTT. Protein sequence: CASSLDRSSGNTIYF.

The rearrangement links TRBV28 to TRBJ1-2; maybe TRBD1 (5 bases). CDR1 is MDHEN, CDR2 SYDVKM, per germline. The CDR3 length is 13 residues. Trimming took off 2 bases at V and 7 bases at J, with 11 bases between the two ends. The DNA of the CDR3 is TGTGCCAGCAGTTTAATAGGGGCGGGTGGCTACACCTTC. Protein: CASSLIGAGGYTF.

The genes are TRBV6-6 and TRBJ1-5; 7 bases align to TRBD1. CDR3 size: 15 residues. V was clipped by 8 bases and J by 2 bases; unmatched bases: 9. Germline loops: CDR1 MNHNY, CDR2 SVGAGI (reference sequence). For the CDR3, the DNA is TGTGCCAGCTCGGAGGGGGCAGGGCGCAATCAGCCCCAGCATTTT. Translation gives CASSEGAGRNQPQHF.